This T cell receptor beta chain was sequenced in a study of CXCR3-negative and CXCR3-positive naive CD8 T cells. UMI-tagged TRB cDNA libraries were built via 5' RACE. TCRdb reprocessed the 5' RACE reads and reports one entry per CDR3 protein, with no DNA. The sample has tens of thousands of distinct CDR3 sequences. In germline, CDR1 is SQVTM, CDR2 ANQGSEA. This CDR3 has 14 amino acids. The source is a human donor in good health. Some clones in this sample may be carry-over from other donors' samples. The V call is TRBV29-1, the J call TRBJ2-3; TCRdb selects TRBD2, and the lack of DNA leaves this call unchecked. The sample was memory CD8+ T cells from blood. CDR3 region: CSVGLAGGTDTQYF.